This TCR beta chain originates from a study of T cell responses to AZD1222 COVID-19 vaccine. The table lists this clone with a count of one. Its specificity is unknown. The CDR3 totals 11 residues. Germline values: CDR1 SGHRS, CDR2 YFSETQ. The V end was cut by 0 bases, the J end by 8 bases, with 4 bases between. Regarding the study as a whole: Mostly white British, mostly female donors; authors suggested clonal diversity may be underestimated.

Only in-frame clones appear in the TCRdb table, and some are missing; sequencing was by immunoSEQ multiplex PCR. The sample shows around 140,000 clones, 80% to 95% of them seen only once. This rearrangement joins TRBV5-1 to TRBJ2-3, with no clear D. The receptor's source is an adult who received the AZD1222 COVID-19 vaccine. Sequenced here: peripheral blood, sampled 28 days after the second AZD1222 dose. The CDR3 region has the DNA TGCGCCAGCAGCTTGGAGGCTACGCAGTATTTT. It yields the protein CASSLEATQYF.